A single sample gave rise to the 31 T cell receptor beta chains below, sequenced in a study of patients and donors after allogeneic stem cell transplantation. Each CDR3 protein gets one entry after TCRdb re-called the RT-PCR reads with MiXCR. The sample shows about a million distinct CDR3 sequences, roughly 18% of them seen only once. The sequenced material came from blood, either unsorted or a sorted T cell fraction (not recorded which). The origin of the receptors is a human donor who was either an allogeneic HSCT recipient or a stem cell or donor lymphocyte infusion donor (not recorded which). It is not recorded whose cells these are; they may come from a transplant donor.

The CDR3 nucleotides read TGTGCCAGCAGTTTAGTTGGAGGGGTTCGCACCTACTTC. Its translation is CASSLVGGVRTYF. The chain recombines TRBV12-3 or TRBV12-4 with TRBJ2-5; tentatively, D is TRBD2 (6 bases). The CDR3 contains 13 residues. The ends were cut back, 1 base at V and 14 bases at J, with 17 bases in the middle.

The table lists this clonotype with a few counts. The junction differs from germline at one of its ends, possibly a read error. The chain combines TRBV29-1 with TRBJ2-7; D possibly corresponds to TRBD1 (6 bases). The V gene's germline CDR1 is SQVTM and CDR2 ANQGSEA. This CDR3 has 16 residues. DNA for the CDR3: TGCAGCGTTGACCCTTCCAGGACAGTGCTCTCCAACGAGCAGTACTTC. Its translation is CSVDPSRTVLSNEQYF.

This chain connects TRBV29-1 to TRBJ1-1; a weak D match, TRBD1 (5 bases). CDR1 is SQVTM and CDR2 is ANQGSEA in the germline V gene. V lost 6 bases and J 5 bases, leaving 16 bases between the germline ends. The CDR3 is made up of 13 amino acids. CDR3 residues: CSVVRQGGTEAFF. In DNA, the CDR3 is TGCAGCGTGGTTCGGCAGGGAGGGACTGAAGCTTTCTTT. Filled out from reference TRBV29-1 and TRBJ1-1, the complete variable domain reads SAVISQKPSRDICQRGTSLTIQCQVDSQVTMMFWYRQQPGQSLTLIATANQGSEATYESGFVIDKFPISRPNLTFSTLTVSNMSPEDSSIYLCSVVRQGGTEAFFGQGTRLTVV.

The V call is TRBV27, the J call TRBJ2-7; TRBD2 aligns across 14 bases. The CDR3 is 18 amino acids. The ends lost 5 bases at V and 5 bases at J; junction bases unmatched: 14. Per the germline V gene, CDR1 is MNHEY and CDR2 is SMNVEV (reference sequence). CDR3 nucleotides: TGTGCCAGCAGTATCGGGACAGGGCCGGGACTAGCGGGAGACGAGCAGTACTTC. This sequence encodes CASSIGTGPGLAGDEQYF.

This clonotype has a handful of counts. The J gene is TRBJ1-5, the V gene TRBV12-3 or TRBV12-4; D is undetermined. V lost 9 bases and J 4 bases, leaving 10 bases between the germline ends. This CDR3 has 12 amino acids. The CDR3, as DNA: TGTGCCAGTGTGGGCGGGAATCAGCCCCAGCATTTT. Encoded protein: CASVGGNQPQHF.

The rearrangement links TRBV20-1 to TRBJ2-1; 13 nucleotides line up with TRBD2. The CDR3 spans 15 residues. CDR1 is DFQATT and CDR2 is SNEGSKA in the germline V gene (reference sequence). Trimming took 6 bases from V and 9 from J; bases not matched to a gene: 11. CDR3 bases: TGCAGTGCCCCCGACGGGGGACTAGCGGGACCTGAGCAGTTCTTC. The encoded protein is CSAPDGGLAGPEQFF.

This clonotype turned up a few times. The chain carries TRBV4-1 and TRBJ2-2; 7 nucleotides match TRBD2. In germline, CDR1 is MGHRA, CDR2 YSYEKL. The CDR3 loop spans 17 amino acids. V lost 4 bases and J lost 3; bases outside the gene matches: 11. CDR3 sequence reads: CASSPSFILADTGELFF. The CDR3 nucleotides read TGCGCCAGCAGCCCCTCCTTCATTCTAGCGGACACCGGGGAGCTGTTTTTT.

This clonotype was seen repeatedly, ten times or more. The chain employs TRBV12-3 or TRBV12-4 and TRBJ2-5; a possible D gene is TRBD2 (5 bases). The V end was cut by 5 bases, the J end by 0 bases, with 13 bases between. The CDR3 is made up of 15 amino acids. DNA for the CDR3: TGTGCCAGCAGTCCCGGGATCTTGTACCAAGAGACCCAGTACTTC. It codes for CASSPGILYQETQYF.

This clonotype was recorded a few times. The rearrangement links TRBV14 to TRBJ2-3; 7 nucleotides align to TRBD2. Germline V gene data show CDR1 as SGHDN and CDR2 as FVKESK. The CDR3 sequence is 19 residues long. Unmatched junction bases numbered 18, after V lost 4 bases and J lost 2 bases. In DNA, the CDR3 is TGTGCCAGCAGCCGAAACATATTCCAGCTAGCGGAGGCCACAGATACGCAGTATTTT. Its translation is CASSRNIFQLAEATDTQYF.

This clonotype showed up just a few times. The J gene is TRBJ2-7, the V gene TRBV6-5, with TRBD2 as a possible D gene (6 bases). V was pared by 2 bases and J by 0 bases, with 14 bases between. CDR3 length equals 16 residues. Germline lookup yields CDR1 MNHEY and CDR2 SVGAGI. In DNA form, the CDR3 reads TGTGCCAGCAGTTACACTATCGGCGGGGCCTCCTACGAGCAGTACTTC. Its translation: CASSYTIGGASYEQYF.

The V and J genes are TRBV11-2 and TRBJ1-5; no clear D. Germline V lookup: CDR1 SGHAT, CDR2 FQNNGV. The CDR3 sequence is 10 residues long. Trimming left V 10 bases short and J 3 bases short, with 4 bases between. The CDR3 nucleotides read TGTGCCATCCTCAATCAGCCCCAGCATTTT. It specifies CAILNQPQHF.

This clonotype was detected a few times. V usage is TRBV12-3 or TRBV12-4 and J usage is TRBJ2-1, with TRBD2 matching over 9 bases. This CDR3 spans 16 amino acids. Trimming cost V 6 bases and J 6 bases; bases outside gene matches: 12. CDR3 amino acids: CASSPSSAGGRNEQFF. CDR3 nucleotide sequence: TGTGCCAGCAGCCCATCATCGGCGGGAGGGCGCAATGAGCAGTTCTTC.

This clonotype was seen more than once but under ten times. The chain employs TRBV7-2 and TRBJ1-2; D unresolved. V was trimmed by 4 bases and J by 4 bases, leaving 13 bases between them. CDR3 size: 14 residues. From germline, CDR1 is SGHTA and CDR2 FQGNSA. The CDR3 nucleotides read TGTGCCAGCAGCTCTGAGGGTCGTCCCTATGGCTACACCTTC. Encoded protein: CASSSEGRPYGYTF.

The chain joins TRBV1 to TRBJ2-5; TRBD2, the D gene given by the table, was not confirmed from the DNA. TRBV1 represents a pseudogene. This CDR3 is built from 16 residues. The CDR3 nucleotides are TGCACCAGCAGCCTTGCTAGCGGGGGGGAACAAGAGACCCAGTACTTC. Protein product: CTSSLASGGEQETQYF.

This clonotype was picked up a small number of times. The CDR3 spells CASRIQASSYEQYF. The CDR3 region has the DNA TGTGCCAGCAGGATACAGGCAAGCTCCTACGAGCAGTACTTC. V usage is TRBV5-6 and J usage is TRBJ2-7, with a weak D call TRBD1 (5 bases). Germline CDR1 is SGHDT and CDR2 is YYEEEE. Trimming took off 5 bases at V and 0 bases at J, with 12 bases between the two ends. The CDR3 is 14 residues long.

This chain joins TRBV7-3 and TRBJ2-1; 7 nucleotides line up with TRBD2. The CDR3 sequence is 13 residues long. V dropped 4 bases and J dropped 10; count of bases not matched to a gene: 7. CDR1 and CDR2 from the germline V gene are SGHTA and FQGTGA. The CDR3 spells CASSSGTTGEQFF. The CDR3 DNA sequence: TGTGCCAGCAGCTCAGGGACTACGGGGGAGCAGTTCTTC.

The chain employs TRBV12-3 or TRBV12-4 and TRBJ2-2; 8 bases align to TRBD2. The junction had 8 bases not matched to a gene; V was cut back by 5 bases and J by 6 bases. The CDR3 is 15 residues long. CDR3 in amino acids: CASSQAGEVSGELFF. The DNA for the CDR3 is TGTGCCAGCAGTCAAGCGGGAGAAGTGTCCGGGGAGCTGTTTTTT.

This chain uses TRBV20-1 with TRBJ2-4; the D gene is possibly TRBD2 (7 bases). Trimming took off 1 base at V and 5 bases at J, with 15 bases between the two ends. The CDR3 totals 15 residues. Germline assignment: CDR1 DFQATT and CDR2 SNEGSKA (reference sequence). The CDR3 DNA reads TGCAGTGCTAGAGCCGGACGAGGGGGGGAAAACATTCAGTACTTC. As protein: CSARAGRGGENIQYF.

At least ten counts were recorded for this clonotype. One junction end does not reproduce the germline sequence, and a read error may be involved. The genes are TRBV5-1 and TRBJ1-5, with 11 bases fitting TRBD1. Germline V gene data show CDR1 as SGHRS and CDR2 as YFSETQ. This CDR3 has 14 amino acids. CDR3 sequence reads: CASSSGTGGQPQHF. The DNA of the CDR3 is TGTGCCAGCAGTTCTGGGACAGGGGGACAGCCCCAGCATTTT.

CDR3 coding DNA: TGTGCCAGCAGCCAACAGGGGACTGGCTACACCTTC. Translation: CASSQQGTGYTF. The chain couples TRBV7-9 to TRBJ1-2; the match to TRBD1 covers 7 bases. The CDR3 has 12 amino acids. Losses at the gene ends were 5 bases for V and 7 bases for J; bases not matched to a gene: 4. The germline CDR1 and CDR2 sequences are SEHNR and FQNEAQ (reference sequence).

The V call is TRBV4-1, the J call TRBJ1-1, with D unresolved. CDR3 length: 16 amino acids. Looked up from germline, CDR1 is MGHRA and CDR2 is YSYEKL. V lost 3 bases and J 5 bases, leaving 19 bases between the germline ends. In nucleotides, the CDR3 is TGCGCCAGCAGCCATTACGGGAAACCCGGGAGGACTGAAGCTTTCTTT. It specifies CASSHYGKPGRTEAFF.

The rearrangement links TRBV4-1 to TRBJ1-3; D gene uncertain. Trimming pared 4 bases from V and 0 bases from J, leaving 10 bases between. The CDR3 spans 15 residues. CDR1 MGHRA and CDR2 YSYEKL come from the germline V gene. CDR3 coding DNA: TGCGCCAGCAGCCTTCTGGCTTTCTCTGGAAACACCATATATTTT. This gives the protein CASSLLAFSGNTIYF.

J is TRBJ1-1 and V is TRBV18; D is unresolved. V lost 5 bases, J lost 6 bases, and 13 bases lay in between. Germline V gene lookup returns CDR1 KGHSH and CDR2 LQKENI. This CDR3 region has 13 residues. CDR3 loop: CASSSKDGAEAFF. CDR3 DNA sequence: TGTGCCAGCTCAAGCAAGGATGGGGCTGAAGCTTTCTTT.

This clonotype was counted between two and nine times. This chain connects TRBV24-1 to TRBJ2-2; either TRBD1 or TRBD2 may fit D (6 bases each). Germline V lookup: CDR1 KGHDR, CDR2 SFDVKD. V lost 11 bases and J lost 4, with 16 bases in between. The CDR3 is 14 residues long. Written as DNA, the CDR3 is TGTGCCAGCGAGGGGGAGGAGGGCACCGGGGAGCTGTTTTTT. The encoded protein is CASEGEEGTGELFF.

This clonotype was seen more than once but under ten times. The CDR3 sequence is CASSLVWGNEQYF. Written as DNA, the CDR3 is TGCGCCAGCAGCTTGGTTTGGGGAAACGAGCAGTACTTC. The gene calls are TRBV5-1 and TRBJ2-7, with D unresolved. Germline CDR1 is SGHRS and CDR2 is YFSETQ. V lost 0 bases and J lost 5, with 9 bases in between. CDR3 length equals 13 residues.

This clonotype was observed a handful of times. V gene TRBV5-1 combines with J gene TRBJ2-5; no definite D call. This CDR3 comprises 12 residues. The V gene's germline CDR1 is SGHRS and CDR2 YFSETQ. Trimming removed 3 bases from V and 2 bases from J, with 5 bases in between. This CDR3 reads CASSWAQETQYF. CDR3 bases: TGCGCCAGCAGCTGGGCGCAAGAGACCCAGTACTTC.

The chain employs TRBV12-3 or TRBV12-4 and TRBJ2-7, with D perhaps given as TRBD1 or TRBD2 (5 bases each). V was clipped by 6 bases and J by 7 bases, with 16 bases between them. The CDR3 runs 13 residues. The CDR3 loop reads CASRGRDPREQYF. CDR3 sequence (DNA): TGTGCCAGCAGGGGACGGGACCCAAGGGAGCAGTACTTC.

Many counts were recorded for this clonotype. This chain uses TRBV29-1 with TRBJ2-1; TRBD2 is a possible D gene (5 bases). This CDR3 contains 14 residues. Germline V gene sequence: CDR1 SQVTM, CDR2 ANQGSEA. V lost 4 bases, J lost 4 bases, and 14 bases lay in between. CDR3 protein: CSVAGSRRYNEQFF. For the CDR3, the DNA is TGCAGCGTTGCGGGGTCGCGGCGTTACAATGAGCAGTTCTTC.

This clonotype was recorded a few times. This rearrangement joins TRBV4-2 to TRBJ1-5, with D uncertain. In germline, CDR1 is LGHNA, CDR2 YNFKEQ. This CDR3 is 16 amino acids long. The V end lost 0 bases, the J end lost 3 bases, and 12 bases lay between the germline ends. CDR3 sequence reads: CASSQDPYRLNQPQHF. CDR3 in DNA: TGTGCCAGCAGCCAAGATCCCTACAGACTCAATCAGCCCCAGCATTTT.

Here the CDR3 reads CASRPTDNYGYTF. CDR3 bases: TGTGCCAGCAGGCCGACAGATAACTATGGCTACACCTTC. The genes are TRBV6-2 or TRBV6-3 and TRBJ1-2; maybe TRBD1 (5 bases). This CDR3 comprises 13 residues. V was shortened by 6 bases and J by 1 base, with 9 bases between the two germline ends. The germline CDR1 and CDR2 sequences are MNHEY and SVGEGT.

The chain joins TRBV20-1 to TRBJ2-1, with 10 nucleotides matching TRBD2. The CDR3 is 14 residues long. Germline values: CDR1 DFQATT, CDR2 SNEGSKA (reference sequence). Trimming removed 4 bases from V and 4 bases from J; junction bases left unmatched: 4. The CDR3 sequence: CSATSGRGYNEQFF. The CDR3 bases are TGCAGTGCTACCAGCGGGAGGGGGTACAATGAGCAGTTCTTC.